This T cell receptor (beta chain) was profiled in a study of CXCR3-negative and CXCR3-positive naive CD8 T cells. Overall study: Collectively, the libraries yielded 130 million or so TRB reads in total, at about 1.5 +/- 0.3 million per library.

5' RACE that incorporated UMI labels was used to prepare the TRB cDNA libraries. TCRdb reanalyzed the 5' RACE reads and collapses them to one entry per CDR3 protein, without DNA. Its clone listing holds some 120,000 distinct CDR3 sequences. Germline CDR1 reads SQVTM; CDR2 reads ANQGSEA. There are 13 residues in the CDR3. CD45RO-CCR7+CD27+CD95- was the phenotype of naive CD8+ T cells. Study observations and caveats: Cryopreserved cells partially lost CXCR3 expression, and fresh PBMCs were used in most assays. CXCR3-expressing naive cells carried TRB CDR3s more hydrophobic than those of CXCR3-negative naive cells. For memory CD8+ cells diversity was much lower, but both naive subsets had comparably high diversity.

Note on this clonotype: Its antigen is currently unknown.

The clonotype comes from a human donor in good health. Some clones in this sample may be carry-over from other donors' samples. The sample taken for sequencing was naive CXCR3+ CD8+ T cells from blood. Subset noted: CD45RO-CCR7+CD27+CD95- naive CD8+ T cells expressing CXCR3 (TNR3+). This sequence joins TRBV29-1 and TRBJ2-1; TCRdb returns TRBD1, unconfirmable since there is no DNA. The CDR3 spells CSVRTPHYNEQFF.